The 32 T cell receptor beta chains below all came from one sample that was sequenced in a study of OX40 agonist ivuxolimab in advanced cancers. Generated by immunoSEQ multiplex PCR, the TCRdb table keeps only in-frame clones and is missing some. Among some 21,000 clones, 84% were seen once, and the ten largest hold 26%. The sequenced sample was CD4+ or CD8+ T cells sorted from blood, obtained in a trial of the OX40 agonist ivuxolimab. These receptors all come from an adult with an advanced solid tumor such as melanoma, head and neck, liver or kidney cancer.

The V and J genes are TRBV7-9 and TRBJ2-5; 9 bases map to TRBD1. This CDR3 spans 12 amino acids. CDR1 is SEHNR, CDR2 FQNEAQ, per germline (reference sequence). With V trimmed by 5 bases and J by 9 bases, 4 bases remained unmatched. CDR3 in DNA: TGTGCCAGCAGCCCAGGGACAGGGCCCCAGTACTTC. This codes for CASSPGTGPQYF.

V usage is TRBV7-9 and J usage is TRBJ1-2; D possibly corresponds to TRBD1 (6 bases). Germline-derived CDR1 and CDR2 are SEHNR and FQNEAQ (reference sequence). The CDR3 has 14 amino acids. Trimming took off 0 bases at V and 7 bases at J, with 12 bases between the two ends. The CDR3 sequence is CASSLALGGPGYTF. For the CDR3, the DNA is TGTGCCAGCAGCTTAGCGTTGGGGGGGCCTGGCTACACCTTC.

This clone turned up a few times. This chain links TRBV6-5 with TRBJ2-1; 11 bases line up with TRBD1. The CDR3 has 14 amino acids. The J segment lost 6 bases and the V segment lost 6 bases, leaving 4 bases of the junction unmatched. Germline V gene sequence: CDR1 MNHEY, CDR2 SVGAGI. CDR3 region: CASRIGTGGNEQFF. DNA of the CDR3: TGTGCCAGCAGAATCGGGACAGGGGGCAATGAGCAGTTCTTC.

The rearrangement joins TRBV4-2 to TRBJ2-5; no reliable D call. The end of the DNA fits TRBJ2-7 better, so the J call may be wrong. The V gene's germline CDR1 is LGHNA and CDR2 YNFKEQ. This CDR3 region has 14 residues. The CDR3 nucleotides read TGTGCCAGCAGCCAACTAGATCACTCCTACGAGCAGTACTTC. Protein sequence: CASSQLDHSYEQYF.

The chain is built from TRBV7-9 and TRBJ1-1, with unresolved D. The CDR3 length is 12 residues. Germline CDR1 is SEHNR and CDR2 is FQNEAQ (reference sequence). The ends were cut back, 6 bases at V and 1 base at J, with 6 bases in the middle. The CDR3 DNA is TGTGCCAGCAGGGACGGGAACACTGAAGCTTTCTTT. It is translated as CASRDGNTEAFF.

The J gene is TRBJ2-7, the V gene TRBV28, with 9 bases lining up with TRBD1. With 6 bases clipped from V and 3 bases from J, the junction kept 6 bases outside the gene matches. Germline V lookup: CDR1 MDHEN, CDR2 SYDVKM. This CDR3 has 14 residues. This chain's CDR3 is CASRTGQGYYEQYF. The CDR3 DNA reads as TGTGCCAGCAGGACGGGACAGGGTTACTACGAGCAGTACTTC.

This clone was found once. This sequence joins TRBV5-5 and TRBJ1-1; D uncertain. Trimming took 0 bases from V and 4 from J, leaving 13 bases between them. The CDR3 has 15 amino acids. Germline V gene lookup returns CDR1 SGHKS and CDR2 YYEKEE (reference sequence). CDR3 protein: CASSLASMGSTEAFF. The CDR3 bases are TGTGCCAGCAGCTTGGCTAGTATGGGGAGCACTGAAGCTTTCTTT.

The chain joins TRBV6-9 to TRBJ2-7; no definite D call. In germline, CDR1 is MNHGY, CDR2 SVAAGI. The CDR3 sequence is 16 residues long. V lost 0 bases, J lost 0 bases, and 12 bases lay in between. The CDR3 reads CASSYSLERNSYEQYF. CDR3 DNA sequence: TGTGCCAGCAGTTATTCGCTAGAACGCAACTCCTACGAGCAGTACTTC.

This chain links TRBV6-5 with TRBJ2-7; D remains ambiguous. Trimming left V 0 bases short and J 5 bases short, with 5 bases between. Germline lookup yields CDR1 MNHEY and CDR2 SVGAGI. The CDR3 is 12 amino acids. CDR3 in DNA: TGTGCCAGCAGTTACTCGATGGACGAGCAGTACTTC. It is translated as CASSYSMDEQYF.

This clone appeared a single time. The rearrangement links TRBV5-4 to TRBJ2-5, with D perhaps matching TRBD1 (5 bases). Germline CDR1 reads SGHNT; CDR2 reads YYREEE (reference sequence). Trimming removed 7 bases at V and 4 bases at J, with 17 bases between. CDR3 length equals 14 residues. The CDR3 spells CASSPRVSLETQYF. CDR3 nucleotides: TGTGCCAGCTCGCCCAGGGTATCCTTAGAGACCCAGTACTTC.

The chain is built from TRBV4-1 and TRBJ2-2; 12 bases fit TRBD1. V was clipped by 5 bases and J by 7 bases; unmatched bases: 11. Per the germline V gene, CDR1 is MGHRA and CDR2 is YSYEKL. The CDR3 length is 17 residues. The CDR3 region has the DNA TGCGCCAGCAGCTTGGAACCGGGACAGGGGGCCAGCGGGGAGCTGTTTTTT. It encodes CASSLEPGQGASGELFF.

The chain employs TRBV4-2 and TRBJ2-1; weak D call: TRBD2 (6 bases). This CDR3 region has 13 residues. The V end lost 0 bases, the J end lost 8 bases, and 8 bases lay between the germline ends. Germline V gene data show CDR1 as LGHNA and CDR2 as YNFKEQ. The CDR3 protein is CASSQEWEDEQFF. CDR3 bases: TGTGCCAGCAGCCAAGAGTGGGAGGATGAGCAGTTCTTC.

The rearrangement joins TRBV7-6 to TRBJ2-3; 7 positions match TRBD2. Germline V gives CDR1 SGHVS, CDR2 FNYEAQ. V shed 2 bases, J shed 1 base, and the junction held 9 bases outside the gene matches. This CDR3 has 17 residues. The CDR3 DNA follows: TGTGCCAGCAGCTTACCCGGGGGGTCGGGGGGCACAGATACGCAGTATTTT. As protein: CASSLPGGSGGTDTQYF.

The chain employs TRBV5-1 and TRBJ2-7, with 11 bases matching TRBD2. V shed 2 bases, J shed 2 bases, and the junction held 3 bases outside the gene matches. The CDR3 runs 15 residues. The V gene's germline CDR1 is SGHRS and CDR2 YFSETQ. Here the CDR3 reads CASSFFSGRAYEQYF. The CDR3, as DNA: TGCGCCAGCAGCTTCTTTAGCGGGAGGGCCTACGAGCAGTACTTC.

CDR3 sequence reads: CASSSAVNLTETQYF. The CDR3 DNA sequence: TGTGCCAGCAGTTCCGCCGTCAACCTTACAGAGACCCAGTACTTC. The V and J genes are TRBV28 and TRBJ2-5; D gene ambiguous. The V and J ends lost 4 bases and 4 bases respectively, with 16 bases between them. This CDR3 has 15 residues. Germline V gene sequence: CDR1 MDHEN, CDR2 SYDVKM.

This clone has a handful of counts. CDR3 coding DNA: TGTGCCAGCACCCCCAAGGAGAAGCGGGAGGACTACGAGCAGTACTTC. It is translated as CASTPKEKREDYEQYF. This sequence joins TRBV21-1 and TRBJ2-7; TRBD2 reflects the table's D call only, with no check against the DNA. TRBV21-1 is assigned pseudogene status. The CDR3 consists of 16 residues.

The DNA of the CDR3 is TGTGCCAGCAGCTTAGGGTGGCGATCTGGAAACACCATATATTTT. Residues: CASSLGWRSGNTIYF. This chain uses TRBV7-6 with TRBJ1-3; no reliable D call. Trimming took off 1 base at V and 1 base at J, with 8 bases between the two ends. Germline V gene lookup returns CDR1 SGHVS and CDR2 FNYEAQ. The CDR3 contains 15 residues.

The chain couples TRBV6-4 to TRBJ2-1; D is undetermined. The ends were cut back, 3 bases at V and 5 bases at J, with 8 bases in the middle. The CDR3 has 13 residues. CDR1 and CDR2 from the germline V gene are MRHNA and SNTAGT. The CDR3 nucleotides read TGTGCCAGCAGTGATTCTGGCCACAATGAGCAGTTCTTC. This encodes CASSDSGHNEQFF.

This sequence joins TRBV6-5 and TRBJ2-3; no reliable D call. V was clipped by 4 bases and J by 0 bases, with 5 bases between them. The germline V gene encodes CDR1 MNHEY and CDR2 SVGAGI. This CDR3 is built from 13 residues. The CDR3 here is CASSSTSTDTQYF. DNA for the CDR3: TGTGCCAGCAGTTCTACCAGCACAGATACGCAGTATTTT.

In DNA form, the CDR3 reads TGTGCCAGCAGTTCGCGTAGCGGCAGCGAGCAGTACTTC. Protein sequence: CASSSRSGSEQYF. The V and J genes are TRBV6-4 and TRBJ2-7, with D possibly matching TRBD2 (6 bases). The germline V gene encodes CDR1 MRHNA and CDR2 SNTAGT. This CDR3 has 13 residues. The V end was cut by 5 bases, the J end by 6 bases, with 14 bases between.

By share, this clone ranks as medium-sized. The rearrangement links TRBV21-1 to TRBJ1-3. TRBV21-1 is a documented pseudogene. This CDR3 is 17 amino acids long. The CDR3 DNA sequence: TGTGCCAGCAGGAAAGGGGGGGCGCCCGAACCTGGAAACACCATATATTTT. It translates to CASRKGGAPEPGNTIYF.

The gene calls are TRBV9 and TRBJ1-2; TRBD1 aligns across 7 bases. V gave up 7 bases and J gave up 1 base; unmatched junction bases: 7. The CDR3 extends over 14 amino acids. CDR1 is SGDLS, CDR2 YYNGEE, per germline. CDR3 protein: CASWGGGNNYGYTF. The DNA for the CDR3 is TGTGCCAGCTGGGGAGGGGGCAATAACTATGGCTACACCTTC.

The chain employs TRBV18 and TRBJ2-7, with 7 bases matching TRBD1. CDR3 size: 14 residues. Per the germline V gene, CDR1 is KGHSH and CDR2 is LQKENI. J gave up 4 bases and V 6 bases, and 9 bases lay outside the gene matches. The CDR3 bases are TGTGCCAGCTCTCCTCCGGGACAGCTTTACGAGCAGTACTTC. Protein: CASSPPGQLYEQYF.

The V and J genes are TRBV9 and TRBJ2-1; D gene ambiguous. Trimming took off 4 bases at V and 9 bases at J, with 11 bases between the two ends. CDR3 size: 12 residues. In germline, CDR1 is SGDLS, CDR2 YYNGEE. CDR3 sequence: CASSSPLGEQFF. The CDR3 nucleotides are TGTGCCAGCAGCTCCCCCCTGGGTGAGCAGTTCTTC.

This chain connects TRBV27 to TRBJ2-2, with D unclear. V lost 6 bases and J lost 8, with 10 bases in between. The germline CDR1 and CDR2 sequences are MNHEY and SMNVEV (reference sequence). The CDR3 loop spans 12 amino acids. In DNA form, the CDR3 reads TGTGCCAGCAGCGTGGTATCAGGGGAGCTGTTTTTT. This sequence encodes CASSVVSGELFF.

The chain recombines TRBV28 with TRBJ2-5, with a tentative D call TRBD1 (6 bases). In germline, CDR1 is MDHEN, CDR2 SYDVKM. The V end lost 5 bases, the J end lost 5 bases, and 15 bases lay between the germline ends. The CDR3 is 14 amino acids. CDR3 in amino acids: CASSAALGAETQYF. The CDR3 DNA follows: TGTGCCAGCAGTGCGGCACTGGGGGCGGAGACCCAGTACTTC.

By sample fraction, this clone is medium-sized (0.01 to 0.1%). The rearrangement joins TRBV7-9 to TRBJ2-1; D is tentatively TRBD1 or TRBD2 (5 bases each). V lost 0 bases, J lost 7 bases, and 7 bases lay in between. CDR3 length equals 13 residues. Germline V CDR1 and CDR2: SEHNR, FQNEAQ (reference sequence). The CDR3 reads CASSLARENEQFF. The CDR3, as DNA: TGTGCCAGCAGCTTAGCCAGGGAGAATGAGCAGTTCTTC.

The rearrangement links TRBV6-6 to TRBJ2-7; D gene ambiguous. Trimming cost V 2 bases and J 4 bases, with 9 bases left between them. The CDR3 has 13 amino acids. Germline CDR1 is MNHNY and CDR2 is SVGAGI (reference sequence). In nucleotides, the CDR3 is TGTGCCAGCAGTTACGGCAGGCCGTACGAGCAGTACTTC. This encodes CASSYGRPYEQYF.

The V and J genes are TRBV6-5 and TRBJ1-2, with unresolved D. The CDR3 is 14 amino acids. The V end was cut by 2 bases, the J end by 4 bases, with 11 bases between. Germline values: CDR1 MNHEY, CDR2 SVGAGI. The CDR3 is CASSYPTASYGYTF. The CDR3 nucleotides are TGTGCCAGCAGTTACCCGACGGCCTCCTATGGCTACACCTTC.

The V call is TRBV30, the J call TRBJ1-1; maybe TRBD1 (6 bases). The V end lost 4 bases, the J end lost 5 bases, and 11 bases lay between the germline ends. The CDR3 length is 12 residues. Germline CDR1 is GTSNPN and CDR2 is SVGIG (reference sequence). For the CDR3, the DNA is TGTGCCTGGACCTTGGACAGTACTGAAGCTTTCTTT. This gives the protein CAWTLDSTEAFF.

The rearrangement joins TRBV7-9 to TRBJ1-5; D gene unclear. Germline CDR1 SEHNR, CDR2 FQNEAQ (reference sequence). V was clipped by 4 bases and J by 1 base, with 8 bases between them. The CDR3 has 14 residues. CDR3 in DNA: TGTGCCAGCAGCTCTGGTGGCAGCAATCAGCCCCAGCATTTT. Translating it yields CASSSGGSNQPQHF.

The rearrangement links TRBV6-5 to TRBJ1-3; 7 bases fit TRBD1. V shed 5 bases and J 2 bases; nucleotides not matched to a gene: 3. This CDR3 spans 14 amino acids. Germline loops: CDR1 MNHEY, CDR2 SVGAGI. The CDR3 coding sequence is TGTGCCAGCAGTAACAGGGGCACTGGAAACACCATATATTTT. Protein: CASSNRGTGNTIYF.